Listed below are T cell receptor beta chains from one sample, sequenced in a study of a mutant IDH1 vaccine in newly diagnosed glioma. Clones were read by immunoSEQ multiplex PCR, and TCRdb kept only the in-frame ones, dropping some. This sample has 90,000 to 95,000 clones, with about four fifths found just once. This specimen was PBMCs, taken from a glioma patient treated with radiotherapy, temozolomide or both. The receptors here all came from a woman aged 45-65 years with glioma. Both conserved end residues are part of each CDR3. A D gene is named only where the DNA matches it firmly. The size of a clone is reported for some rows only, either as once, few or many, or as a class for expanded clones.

CDR3 DNA: TGCGCCAGCAGTGAGTCGTCGGGACAGGGGAGACACGAGCAGTACTTC
CDR3 protein: CASSESSGQGRHEQYF
clone size: -
V gene: TRBV10-1
D gene: TRBD1
J gene: TRBJ2-7

CDR3 DNA: TGTGCCAGCTCACCAAGGACCACAGGGGGTGAAGCTTTCTTT
CDR3 protein: CASSPRTTGGEAFF
clone size: few
V gene: TRBV18
D gene: TRBD1
J gene: TRBJ1-1

CDR3 DNA: TGTGCCAGCAGCCTGACAGGGCCCACTGAAGCTTTCTTT
CDR3 protein: CASSLTGPTEAFF
clone size: -
V gene: TRBV7-3
D gene: TRBD1
J gene: TRBJ1-1

CDR3 DNA: TGTGCCAGCAGCGCGTCAGGACTCATAAGCACAGATACGCAGTATTTT
CDR3 protein: CASSASGLISTDTQYF
clone size: once
V gene: TRBV9
D gene: -
J gene: TRBJ2-3

CDR3 DNA: TGTGCCATCAGCAACAGGGGGATGGAGCCCCAGCATTTT
CDR3 protein: CAISNRGMEPQHF
clone size: -
V gene: TRBV10-3
D gene: TRBD1
J gene: TRBJ1-5

CDR3 DNA: TGTGCCTGGAGCCCGAAGGGGAACCAGCCCCAGCATTTT
CDR3 protein: CAWSPKGNQPQHF
clone size: few
V gene: TRBV30
D gene: -
J gene: TRBJ1-5

CDR3 DNA: TGTGCCAGCGGAAGGGGCTCTGGGGCCAACGTCCTGACTTTC
CDR3 protein: CASGRGSGANVLTF
clone size: -
V gene: TRBV2
D gene: -
J gene: TRBJ2-6

CDR3 DNA: TGCGCCAGCAGCATACGCTGGGTAGCGGAAGAGACCCAGTACTTC
CDR3 protein: CASSIRWVAEETQYF
clone size: -
V gene: TRBV5-1
D gene: -
J gene: TRBJ2-5

CDR3 DNA: TGCGCCAGCAGCTTGGGAAGGGCTAGCACAGATACGCAGTATTTT
CDR3 protein: CASSLGRASTDTQYF
clone size: -
V gene: TRBV5-1
D gene: -
J gene: TRBJ2-3

CDR3 DNA: TGTGCCAGCAGCTTAGGGGGCCGGGAAAACACTGAAGCTTTCTTT
CDR3 protein: CASSLGGRENTEAFF
clone size: -
V gene: TRBV7-9
D gene: -
J gene: TRBJ1-1

CDR3 DNA: TGCGCCAGCAGTCAATCGAGGGGGAGAGCAGTATCGAGCAATCAGCCCCAGCATTTT
CDR3 protein: CASSQSRGRAVSSNQPQHF
clone size: -
V gene: TRBV23-1
D gene: -
J gene: TRBJ1-5

CDR3 DNA: TGTGCCAGCAGCAAACCCCCAATCTCTGGAAACACCATATATTTT
CDR3 protein: CASSKPPISGNTIYF
clone size: -
V gene: TRBV7-2
D gene: -
J gene: TRBJ1-3

CDR3 DNA: TGTGCGACCCAACAGGGGGCGGGAGAGACCCAGTACTTC
CDR3 protein: CATQQGAGETQYF
clone size: -
V gene: TRBV19
D gene: TRBD1
J gene: TRBJ2-5

CDR3 DNA: TGTGCCAGCAGCTTATCAAGGCAGCCCCAGCATTTT
CDR3 protein: CASSLSRQPQHF
clone size: few
V gene: TRBV7-8
D gene: -
J gene: TRBJ1-5

CDR3 DNA: TGTGCCAGCAGTGGACAGGGGAGGAGCACAGATACGCAGTATTTT
CDR3 protein: CASSGQGRSTDTQYF
clone size: once
V gene: TRBV9
D gene: TRBD1
J gene: TRBJ2-3

CDR3 DNA: TGTGCCAGCAGCTTACTGGCCGGAAATACGCAGTATTTT
CDR3 protein: CASSLLAGNTQYF
clone size: -
V gene: TRBV7-9
D gene: -
J gene: TRBJ2-3

CDR3 DNA: TGTGCCAGCAGCCTGAAGACAGGGCCAGAGACCCAGTACTTC
CDR3 protein: CASSLKTGPETQYF
clone size: -
V gene: TRBV5-4
D gene: TRBD1
J gene: TRBJ2-5

CDR3 DNA: TGTGCCAGCAGTTATATGGGAGATACGCAGTATTTT
CDR3 protein: CASSYMGDTQYF
clone size: once
V gene: TRBV6-5
D gene: -
J gene: TRBJ2-3

CDR3 DNA: TGCGCCAGCAACCTCCCACAGGGGGTACGCTCCTATGACGAGCAGTACTTC
CDR3 protein: CASNLPQGVRSYDEQYF
clone size: -
V gene: TRBV10-1
D gene: TRBD1
J gene: TRBJ2-7

CDR3 DNA: TGTGCCAGCAGCTTAGTCGTGGGGACGACTGAAGCTTTCTTT
CDR3 protein: CASSLVVGTTEAFF
clone size: -
V gene: TRBV11-2
D gene: -
J gene: TRBJ1-1

CDR3 DNA: TGTGCCAGCAGCTGGGGACTAGCGTACGAGCAGTACTTC
CDR3 protein: CASSWGLAYEQYF
clone size: few
V gene: TRBV7-9
D gene: TRBD2
J gene: TRBJ2-7

CDR3 DNA: TGCGCCAGCAGTCAAGATCTACAGGGGTCACCCCTCCACTTT
CDR3 protein: CASSQDLQGSPLHF
clone size: few
V gene: TRBV10-1
D gene: TRBD1
J gene: TRBJ1-6

CDR3 DNA: TGTGCCAGCAGCCTACTCCAAGACAGTTCCTATAGCAATCAGCCCCAGCATTTT
CDR3 protein: CASSLLQDSSYSNQPQHF
clone size: -
V gene: TRBV28
D gene: -
J gene: TRBJ1-5

CDR3 DNA: TGTGCCAGTAGAAGACTAGACTCTGGGGCCAACGTCCTGACTTTC
CDR3 protein: CASRRLDSGANVLTF
clone size: -
V gene: TRBV19
D gene: -
J gene: TRBJ2-6

CDR3 DNA: TGTGCCAGCAGCTTAGGGGGCGCCCGCTATGGCTACACCTTC
CDR3 protein: CASSLGGARYGYTF
clone size: -
V gene: TRBV7-2
D gene: -
J gene: TRBJ1-2

CDR3 DNA: TGCAGCGTAGCCCCCACAGGGGCTAACTATGGCTACACCTTC
CDR3 protein: CSVAPTGANYGYTF
clone size: -
V gene: TRBV29-1
D gene: TRBD1
J gene: TRBJ1-2

CDR3 DNA: TGTGCCAGCAGCCAAGGAGCCCTAGGAGGGGGTTTCACTGAAGCTTTCTTT
CDR3 protein: CASSQGALGGGFTEAFF
clone size: -
V gene: TRBV14
D gene: -
J gene: TRBJ1-1

CDR3 DNA: TGCGCCAGCAGCTTCGGAGGGACCTACGAGCAGTACTTC
CDR3 protein: CASSFGGTYEQYF
clone size: -
V gene: TRBV5-1
D gene: -
J gene: TRBJ2-7

CDR3 DNA: TGTGCCATCAGAGACTCAGGGGCTAACTATGGCTACACCTTC
CDR3 protein: CAIRDSGANYGYTF
clone size: -
V gene: TRBV10-3
D gene: -
J gene: TRBJ1-2

CDR3 DNA: TGTGCCTGGAGTCCGCCGGGTAACAATGAGCAGTTCTTC
CDR3 protein: CAWSPPGNNEQFF
clone size: -
V gene: TRBV30
D gene: -
J gene: TRBJ2-1

CDR3 DNA: TGCGCCAGCAGCCAGCACAGGGACCTTGAAGCTTTCTTT
CDR3 protein: CASSQHRDLEAFF
clone size: few
V gene: TRBV4-1
D gene: -
J gene: TRBJ1-1

CDR3 DNA: TGTGCCAGCAGCTTGGAGGAAGCTACGCAGTATTTT
CDR3 protein: CASSLEEATQYF
clone size: -
V gene: TRBV5-4
D gene: -
J gene: TRBJ2-3

CDR3 DNA: TGTGCCAGTAGTCCCCGGGAGTCCAGGAATCAGCCCCAGCATTTT
CDR3 protein: CASSPRESRNQPQHF
clone size: -
V gene: TRBV19
D gene: -
J gene: TRBJ1-5

CDR3 DNA: TGCGCCAGCAGCTTGGATCCGGAGGGGAGAATGAACACTGAAGCTTTCTTT
CDR3 protein: CASSLDPEGRMNTEAFF
clone size: -
V gene: TRBV5-1
D gene: -
J gene: TRBJ1-1

CDR3 DNA: TGCGCCAGCAGAGGGGGTACCACTGAAGCTTTCTTT
CDR3 protein: CASRGGTTEAFF
clone size: few
V gene: TRBV5-1
D gene: -
J gene: TRBJ1-1

CDR3 DNA: TGTGCCAGCAGCCCCCGACGGGGAAATGAGCAGTTCTTC
CDR3 protein: CASSPRRGNEQFF
clone size: -
V gene: TRBV9
D gene: -
J gene: TRBJ2-1

CDR3 DNA: TGCGCCAGCAATGTGCAAGGCTCGTCGTACGAGCAGTACTTC
CDR3 protein: CASNVQGSSYEQYF
clone size: -
V gene: TRBV5-1
D gene: -
J gene: TRBJ2-7

CDR3 DNA: TGTGCCAGCAGCTTACAGGGCACTAATGAAAAACTGTTTTTT
CDR3 protein: CASSLQGTNEKLFF
clone size: -
V gene: TRBV7-2
D gene: -
J gene: TRBJ1-4

CDR3 DNA: TGTGCCAGCAGCGTAGATATTGGCGCAGAGCCCAGAGGCCCCTACAATGAGCAGTTCTTC
CDR3 protein: CASSVDIGAEPRGPYNEQFF
clone size: once
V gene: TRBV9
D gene: -
J gene: TRBJ2-1

CDR3 DNA: TGTGCCAGCAGCTTACTAGCAGGGTCACTGAGCACTGAAGCTTTCTTT
CDR3 protein: CASSLLAGSLSTEAFF
clone size: -
V gene: TRBV7-2
D gene: -
J gene: TRBJ1-1

CDR3 DNA: TGCGCCAGCAGTCACCCCGGGACAGGGAGAAATGAAGCTTTCTTT
CDR3 protein: CASSHPGTGRNEAFF
clone size: -
V gene: TRBV23-1
D gene: TRBD1
J gene: TRBJ1-1

CDR3 DNA: TGCGCCAGCAGCTCGGGACTAGTCGGGGAGACCCAGTACTTC
CDR3 protein: CASSSGLVGETQYF
clone size: once
V gene: TRBV5-1
D gene: TRBD2
J gene: TRBJ2-5

CDR3 DNA: TGCGCCAGCAACCTAGGACAGGGTTTTTACGAGCAGTACTTC
CDR3 protein: CASNLGQGFYEQYF
clone size: -
V gene: TRBV5-1
D gene: TRBD1
J gene: TRBJ2-7

CDR3 DNA: TGTGCCACCGGGACGGCGAACACTGAAGCTTTCTTT
CDR3 protein: CATGTANTEAFF
clone size: few
V gene: TRBV10-3
D gene: -
J gene: TRBJ1-1

CDR3 DNA: TGTGCCAGCAGTTTAGCAGGGGGCCTAAACGAGCAGTACTTC
CDR3 protein: CASSLAGGLNEQYF
clone size: -
V gene: TRBV28
D gene: TRBD1
J gene: TRBJ2-7

CDR3 DNA: TGCGCCAGCAGCTTAGCGGGGGGCCGTATAGAGACCCAGTACTTC
CDR3 protein: CASSLAGGRIETQYF
clone size: -
V gene: TRBV5-1
D gene: TRBD2
J gene: TRBJ2-5

CDR3 DNA: TGTGCCAGTACTTCCAGGACGAGGGAAGAGACCCAGTACTTC
CDR3 protein: CASTSRTREETQYF
clone size: once
V gene: TRBV19
D gene: -
J gene: TRBJ2-5

CDR3 DNA: TGTGCCAGCAGCCCCCCGGCGGGGGACGAGCAGTACTTC
CDR3 protein: CASSPPAGDEQYF
clone size: -
V gene: TRBV7-9
D gene: TRBD2
J gene: TRBJ2-7

CDR3 DNA: TGCGCCAGCAGCTTGGGGACGGTGGACTTAGGGGAGCAGTACTTC
CDR3 protein: CASSLGTVDLGEQYF
clone size: -
V gene: TRBV5-1
D gene: -
J gene: TRBJ2-7

CDR3 DNA: TGTGCCAGCAGCCGGGGTAATTCACCCCTCCACTTT
CDR3 protein: CASSRGNSPLHF
clone size: -
V gene: TRBV9
D gene: -
J gene: TRBJ1-6

CDR3 DNA: TGTGCCAGCAGTACCGGACTAGCGGGGCACTACGAGCAGTACTTC
CDR3 protein: CASSTGLAGHYEQYF
clone size: once
V gene: TRBV6-5
D gene: TRBD2
J gene: TRBJ2-7

CDR3 DNA: TGTGCCAGCAGTGACGAGGGGGGCGGCTCTGGAAACACCATATATTTT
CDR3 protein: CASSDEGGGSGNTIYF
clone size: once
V gene: TRBV6-1
D gene: -
J gene: TRBJ1-3

CDR3 DNA: TGTGCCAGCAGTTACTCTCAGGGAGAGACCCAGTACTTC
CDR3 protein: CASSYSQGETQYF
clone size: -
V gene: TRBV6-5
D gene: -
J gene: TRBJ2-5